The clone carrying this T cell receptor beta chain was detected a few times. Antigen unknown. This entry is derived from a study of blood T cells in healthy people across ages. Overall study findings and caveats: Diversity estimates from one million T cells were considered underestimates.

Through a sample-barcoded 5' primer and a J-beta primer mix, a second PCR was run for roughly 6 to 11 cycles. One entry per CDR3 protein results from TCRdb running MiXCR on the 5' RACE reads. The sample has around 990,000 distinct CDR3 sequences, around two fifths seen once. In germline, CDR1 is KGHSH, CDR2 LQKENI. CDR3 length: 10 amino acids. V was trimmed by 6 bases and J by 5 bases, leaving 3 bases between them. This sequence originates from a man aged 18 to 30 in good health. The sample comprised blood. The rearrangement links TRBV18 to TRBJ2-3; the D is unclear. The CDR3 sequence: CASSKDTQYF. CDR3 coding DNA: TGTGCCAGCTCGAAAGATACGCAGTATTTT.